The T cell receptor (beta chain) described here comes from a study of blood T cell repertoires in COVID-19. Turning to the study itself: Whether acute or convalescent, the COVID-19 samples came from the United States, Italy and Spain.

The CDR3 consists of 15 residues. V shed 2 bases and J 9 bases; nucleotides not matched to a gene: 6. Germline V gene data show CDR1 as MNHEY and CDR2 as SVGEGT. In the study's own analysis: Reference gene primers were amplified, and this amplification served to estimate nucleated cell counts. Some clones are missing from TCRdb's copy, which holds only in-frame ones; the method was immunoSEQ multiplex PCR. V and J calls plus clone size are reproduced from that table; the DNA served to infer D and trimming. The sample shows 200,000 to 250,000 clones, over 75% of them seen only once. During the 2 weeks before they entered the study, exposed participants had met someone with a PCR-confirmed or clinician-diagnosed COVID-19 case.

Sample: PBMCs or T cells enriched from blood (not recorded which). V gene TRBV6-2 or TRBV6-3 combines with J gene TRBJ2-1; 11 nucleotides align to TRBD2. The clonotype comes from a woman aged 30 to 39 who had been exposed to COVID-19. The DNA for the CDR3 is TGTGCCAGCAGTTACGGCACTAGCGGGAGACCTGAGCAGTTCTTC. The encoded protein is CASSYGTSGRPEQFF.